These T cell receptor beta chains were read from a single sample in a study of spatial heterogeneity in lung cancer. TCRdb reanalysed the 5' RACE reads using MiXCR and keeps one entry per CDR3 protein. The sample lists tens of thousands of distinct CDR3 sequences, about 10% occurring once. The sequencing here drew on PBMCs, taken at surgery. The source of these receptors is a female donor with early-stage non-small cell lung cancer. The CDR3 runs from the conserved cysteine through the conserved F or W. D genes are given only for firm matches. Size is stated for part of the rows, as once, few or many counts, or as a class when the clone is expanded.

CDR3nt: TGTGCCAGCAGCTTAACCTCGGCGGGGGGGTCCTACGAGCAGTACTTC
CDR3aa: CASSLTSAGGSYEQYF
v_gene: TRBV7-8
abundance: -
d_gene: TRBD2
j_gene: TRBJ2-7
len: 16

CDR3nt: TGCAGCGTTGAATTTGTTAAGGGGATCAATGAGCAGTTCTTC
CDR3aa: CSVEFVKGINEQFF
v_gene: TRBV29-1
abundance: many
d_gene: -
j_gene: TRBJ2-1
len: 14

CDR3nt: TGCAGTGCTAGAGGGGGAGGCACTGAAGCTTTCTTT
CDR3aa: CSARGGGTEAFF
v_gene: TRBV20-1
abundance: many
d_gene: -
j_gene: TRBJ1-1
len: 12

CDR3nt: TGTGCCAGTAGTCCCCCCTGGGACAGGCCAGATACGCAGTATTTT
CDR3aa: CASSPPWDRPDTQYF
v_gene: TRBV19
abundance: many
d_gene: TRBD1
j_gene: TRBJ2-3
len: 15

CDR3nt: TGTGCCAGTAGTATCAGACAGGGCCAACCTTCCTACAATGAGCAGTTCTTC
CDR3aa: CASSIRQGQPSYNEQFF
v_gene: TRBV19
abundance: few
d_gene: TRBD1
j_gene: TRBJ2-1
len: 17

CDR3nt: TGTGCCAGTAGGGGAAGAGGCTCGGCTGAAAAACTGTTTTTT
CDR3aa: CASRGRGSAEKLFF
v_gene: TRBV19
abundance: few
d_gene: -
j_gene: TRBJ1-4
len: 14

CDR3nt: TGTGCCATCAGTGAGGGGACAGGGGAAATAGAGCCCCAGCATTTT
CDR3aa: CAISEGTGEIEPQHF
v_gene: TRBV10-3
abundance: few
d_gene: TRBD1
j_gene: TRBJ1-5
len: 15

CDR3nt: TGTGCCAGCAGCTCCCCCTCTCAGGAGCCTTACGAGCAGTACTTC
CDR3aa: CASSSPSQEPYEQYF
v_gene: TRBV7-9
abundance: few
d_gene: -
j_gene: TRBJ2-7
len: 15

CDR3nt: TGCGCCAGCAGCCAAGGGGACGGGAGCTCCTACGAGCAGTACTTC
CDR3aa: CASSQGDGSSYEQYF
v_gene: TRBV4-3
abundance: many
d_gene: -
j_gene: TRBJ2-7
len: 15

CDR3nt: TGTGCCAGCAGTACGCCGAAACGAGGCAACTATGGCTACACCTTC
CDR3aa: CASSTPKRGNYGYTF
v_gene: TRBV28
abundance: -
d_gene: -
j_gene: TRBJ1-2
len: 15

CDR3nt: TGTGCCAGCAGCCCGCGGCAGGGGTCCACAGATACGCAGTATTTT
CDR3aa: CASSPRQGSTDTQYF
v_gene: TRBV7-2
abundance: few
d_gene: -
j_gene: TRBJ2-3
len: 15

CDR3nt: TGCGCCAGCAGCCGCACAGGTTTTCGAAACACCATATATTTT
CDR3aa: CASSRTGFRNTIYF
v_gene: TRBV4-3
abundance: many
d_gene: -
j_gene: TRBJ1-3
len: 14

CDR3nt: TGTGCCAGCAGCCATGGACTGTTGAGCTCCTACAATGAGCAGTTCTTC
CDR3aa: CASSHGLLSSYNEQFF
v_gene: TRBV11-2
abundance: few
d_gene: -
j_gene: TRBJ2-1
len: 16

CDR3nt: TGCAGTGCTAGAAACGGGGGGCGAGGCGCAGATACGCAGTATTTT
CDR3aa: CSARNGGRGADTQYF
v_gene: TRBV20-1
abundance: many
d_gene: -
j_gene: TRBJ2-3
len: 15

CDR3nt: TGTGCCAGCAGCCTTCAACAGGGGAGAGGCTCACCCCTCCACTTT
CDR3aa: CASSLQQGRGSPLHF
v_gene: TRBV7-2
abundance: many
d_gene: TRBD1
j_gene: TRBJ1-6
len: 15